This entry is about one T cell receptor (beta chain). The antigen is undetermined. The table came from immunoSEQ multiplex PCR; TCRdb's copy has only in-frame clones and leaves some out. The table records 65,000 or so clones, 84% of them present only once. Trimming removed 0 bases at V and 4 bases at J, with 9 bases between. CDR1 and CDR2 from the germline V gene are LNHNV and YYDKDF (reference sequence). The CDR3 spans 14 residues. This entry comes from a study of T cell responses to AZD1222 COVID-19 vaccine. Study in general: The study pooled second doses at about 4 or about 12 weeks.

Study-wide points: Only after the peak T cell response were repertoires sampled. Baseline testing showed seropositivity in only a handful of AZD1222 recipients. Two AZD1222 doses significantly raised spike-specific TCR breadth and depth over controls.

The rearrangement links TRBV15 to TRBJ1-2; D is ambiguous. The sample was peripheral blood, taken on day 0 of AZD1222 vaccination. This TCR was sampled from an adult in good health. This CDR3 is CATSRDRTSYGYTF. The CDR3 nucleotides read TGTGCCACCAGCAGAGATAGAACAAGCTATGGCTACACCTTC.